This T cell receptor (beta chain) was identified in a study of T cells in localized non-small cell lung cancer. This CDR3 has 17 amino acids. V trimming: 5 bases; J trimming: 4 bases; junction bases outside the gene matches: 10. Germline lookup yields CDR1 SGHVS and CDR2 FNYEAQ. This clone was picked up a small number of times. Profiled with immunoSEQ multiplex PCR; TCRdb holds only in-frame clones, not every one. Of around 24,000 clones in the sample, about 90% were seen once. The material was peripheral blood, obtained before any cancer treatment. This receptor was taken from a male donor aged 60 or over with stage I squamous cell lung carcinoma. The genes are TRBV7-6 and TRBJ2-1, with 11 positions matching TRBD2. The CDR3 DNA sequence: TGTGCCAGCAGCCCGAGACTAGCGGGAAAGGGATACAATGAGCAGTTCTTC. Amino acids: CASSPRLAGKGYNEQFF.